This paragraph reports one T cell receptor (beta chain). The data are from a study of blood T cell repertoires in COVID-19. With V trimmed by 0 bases and J by 5 bases, 4 bases remained unmatched. CDR3 length: 14 amino acids. The germline V gene encodes CDR1 SGHNT and CDR2 YYREEE (reference sequence). The table came from immunoSEQ multiplex PCR; TCRdb's copy has only in-frame clones and leaves some out. The table includes roughly 120,000 clones, around 83% detected once. The specimen was peripheral blood. The TCR was taken from a woman over 75 with COVID-19, enrolled during active disease. V is TRBV5-4 and J is TRBJ2-5, with 7 nucleotides matching TRBD2. The CDR3: CASSLGHGGETQYF. The CDR3, as DNA: TGTGCCAGCAGCTTGGGGCACGGGGGGGAGACCCAGTACTTC.